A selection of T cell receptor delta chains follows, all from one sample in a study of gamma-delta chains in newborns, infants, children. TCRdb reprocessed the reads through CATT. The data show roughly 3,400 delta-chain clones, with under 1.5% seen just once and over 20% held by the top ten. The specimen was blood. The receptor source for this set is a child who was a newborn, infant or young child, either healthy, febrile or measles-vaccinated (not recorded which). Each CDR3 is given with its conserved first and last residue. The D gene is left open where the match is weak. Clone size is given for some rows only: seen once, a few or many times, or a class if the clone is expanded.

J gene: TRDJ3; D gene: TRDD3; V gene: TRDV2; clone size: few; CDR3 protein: CACDLLGDISWDTRQMFF; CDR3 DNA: TGTGCCTGTGATCTACTGGGGGATATTTCCTGGGACACCCGACAGATGTTTTTC
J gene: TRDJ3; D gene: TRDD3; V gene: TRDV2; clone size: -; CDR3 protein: CACDTMSEGYASSWDTRQMFF; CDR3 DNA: TGTGCCTGTGACACCATGTCGGAGGGATACGCTAGCTCCTGGGACACCCGACAGATGTTTTTC
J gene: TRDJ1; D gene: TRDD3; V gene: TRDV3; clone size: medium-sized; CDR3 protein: CAFRLGAPYTDKLIF; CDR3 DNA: TGTGCCTTTAGACTGGGGGCCCCCTACACCGATAAACTCATCTTT
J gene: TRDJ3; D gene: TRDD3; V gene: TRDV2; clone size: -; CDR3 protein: CACDSVLGGTRHWGTRQMFF; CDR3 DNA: TGTGCCTGTGACTCCGTACTGGGGGGTACGCGCCATTGGGGCACCCGACAGATGTTTTTC
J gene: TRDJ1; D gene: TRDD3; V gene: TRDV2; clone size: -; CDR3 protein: CACDAVGTGGYVDDKPIF; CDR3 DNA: TGTGCCTGTGACGCCGTCGGTACTGGGGGATACGTTGACGATAAACCCATCTTT
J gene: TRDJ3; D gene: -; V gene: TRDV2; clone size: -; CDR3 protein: CACDSSWATLQMFF; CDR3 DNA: TGTGCCTGTGACAGCTCCTGGGCCACCCTACAGATGTTTTTC
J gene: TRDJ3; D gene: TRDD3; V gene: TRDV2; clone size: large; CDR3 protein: CACDVLGDSSWDTRQMFF; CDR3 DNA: TGTGCCTGTGACGTACTGGGGGATAGCTCCTGGGACACCCGACAGATGTTTTTC
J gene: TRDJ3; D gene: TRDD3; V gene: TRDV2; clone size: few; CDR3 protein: CACDTVGDARQMFF; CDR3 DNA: TGTGCCTGCGACACCGTGGGGGACGCCCGACAGATGTTTTTC
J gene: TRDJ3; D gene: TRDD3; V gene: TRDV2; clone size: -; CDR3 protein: CACDTYWGSSWDTRQMFF; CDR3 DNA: TGTGCCTGTGACACCTACTGGGGGAGCTCCTGGGACACCCGACAGATGTTTTTC
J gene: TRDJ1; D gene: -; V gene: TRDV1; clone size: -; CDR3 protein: CALGELPKEEGVPYTDKLIF; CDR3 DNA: TGTGCTCTTGGGGAACTCCCTAAAGAAGAGGGGGTCCCGTACACCGATAAACTCATCTTT
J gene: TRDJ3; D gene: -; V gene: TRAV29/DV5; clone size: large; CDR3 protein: CAASALGSSWDTRQMFF; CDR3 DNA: TGTGCAGCAAGCGCGCTGGGGAGCTCCTGGGACACCCGACAGATGTTTTTC
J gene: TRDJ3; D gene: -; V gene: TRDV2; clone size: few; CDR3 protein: CACDRGKSSRDARQMFF; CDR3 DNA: TGTGCCTGTGACCGGGGAAAAAGCTCCAGGGACGCCCGACAGATGTTTTTC
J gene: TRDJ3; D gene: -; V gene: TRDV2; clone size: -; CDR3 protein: CARDTLGPDPGDTRQMFF; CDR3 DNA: TGTGCCCGTGACACCCTGGGGCCCGACCCTGGGGACACCCGACAGATGTTTTTC
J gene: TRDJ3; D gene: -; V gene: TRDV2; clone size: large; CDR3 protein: CACDTWGPGSWDTRQMFF; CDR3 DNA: TGTGCCTGTGACACCTGGGGGCCGGGCTCCTGGGACACCCGACAGATGTTTTTC
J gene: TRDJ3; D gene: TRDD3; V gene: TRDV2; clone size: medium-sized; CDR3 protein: CACDPTGGYRSSWDTRQMFF; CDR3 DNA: TGTGCCTGTGATCCTACTGGGGGATATAGAAGCTCCTGGGACACCCGACAGATGTTTTTC
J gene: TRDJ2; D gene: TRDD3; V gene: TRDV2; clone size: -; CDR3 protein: CACDLLGDTLTAQLFF; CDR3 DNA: TGTGCCTGTGACTTACTGGGGGATACTTTGACAGCCCAACTCTTCTTT